This entry describes one T cell receptor beta chain. Each ophthalmopathy patient scored at least 3 on the Clinical Activity Score and at least 4 on NOSPECS grade, with duration under 3 months. This specimen comes from a study of T cells in Graves' hyperthyroidism and ophthalmopathy. V shed 7 bases and J shed 5 bases, with 21 bases lying between them. This CDR3 is built from 14 residues. Germline V gene lookup returns CDR1 SQVTM and CDR2 ANQGSEA. Amplification of TCR beta CDR3 regions was performed using RNA transcripts as template. TCR CDR3 underwent first-round RT-PCR with the HTBI primer set. From the multiplex PCR reads, TCRdb called clonotypes with MiXCR, one entry per CDR3 protein. In the table there are hundreds of thousands of distinct CDR3 sequences, 11% to 15% of which are singletons.

What was sequenced was blood. The chain has TRBV29-1 and TRBJ2-7; maybe TRBD1 (8 bases). The source of this sequence is a man in his forties or fifties with Graves' ophthalmopathy. The CDR3 sequence is CSADGGTGPHEQYF. The CDR3, as DNA: TGCAGCGCTGACGGGGGGACAGGTCCCCACGAGCAGTACTTC.